The clone carrying this TCR beta chain has more than one count but fewer than ten. This entry comes from a study of OX40 agonist ivuxolimab in advanced cancers. Unmatched junction bases numbered 7, after V lost 4 bases and J lost 0 bases. This CDR3 spans 18 amino acids. Germline CDR1 is SGHRS and CDR2 is YFSETQ. Profiling relied on immunoSEQ multiplex PCR, and the TCRdb table lists in-frame clones only, not all of them. The profile shows 60,000 to 65,000 clones, 80% to 95% of them singletons. Here the sequenced sample was CD4+ or CD8+ T cells sorted from blood, taken in a trial of the OX40 agonist ivuxolimab. The rearrangement links TRBV5-1 to TRBJ2-6, with TRBD2 identical over 10 bases. This receptor was identified in an adult with an advanced solid tumor such as melanoma, head and neck, liver or kidney cancer. The CDR3 sequence is CASSPRTSGSSGANVLTF. The CDR3 DNA follows: TGCGCCAGCAGCCCAAGGACTAGCGGTAGCTCTGGGGCCAACGTCCTGACTTTC.